This T cell receptor (beta chain) was obtained from a study of breast tumors, draining lymph nodes, adjacent tissues. TCRdb reprocessed the multiplex PCR reads via MiXCR and lists one record per CDR3 protein. Of hundreds of thousands of distinct CDR3 sequences in the sample, 32% were seen once. Germline CDR1 and CDR2: SNHLY and FYNNEI. CDR3 length: 12 amino acids. Deletions cut 9 bases from V and 4 bases from J, with 13 bases between. Regarding the study as a whole: Tumor T cell lymph node origin was a supported hypothesis, not proven. Luminal-like breast cancer showed significantly higher tumor–nontumor repertoire similarity than basal-like. Most tumor T cells seemingly derive from lymph node, then expand in tumor. Compared with lymph nodes, tumors were less diverse; compared with nontumor tissue, more.

Breast cancer patients provided tissue from their axillary draining lymph nodes. In this sample, this clonotype turned up many times. Its antigen is unknown. Source material: axillary lymph node tissue. The sequence was collected from a female donor with breast cancer. Some clones in this sample may be carry-over from other donors' samples. This sequence joins TRBV2 and TRBJ2-7; D is perhaps TRBD1 (5 bases). CDR3 amino acids: CASGASRYEQYF. The CDR3 DNA follows: TGTGCCAGTGGGGCCAGTCGGTACGAGCAGTACTTC.